The clone carrying this T cell receptor beta chain was recorded once. The sample originates from a study of blood T cell repertoires in COVID-19. This table comes from immunoSEQ multiplex PCR, and its TCRdb copy is limited to in-frame clones, with some not included. The repertoire consists of 150,000 to 200,000 clones, with approximately 84% occurring once and the leading ten covering about a fifth. Sequences were obtained from peripheral blood. This TCR was recovered from a woman older than 75 with acute or convalescent COVID-19.

Written as DNA, the CDR3 is TGCAGCGTCAAAATGACAGGTGGGGGTCAGCCCCAGCATTTT. Its protein is CSVKMTGGGQPQHF. V gene TRBV29-1 combines with J gene TRBJ1-5; TRBD1 is a possible D gene (6 bases). The CDR3 runs to 14 residues. CDR1 and CDR2 (germline): SQVTM, ANQGSEA. The ends were cut back, 6 bases at V and 6 bases at J, with 18 bases in the middle.